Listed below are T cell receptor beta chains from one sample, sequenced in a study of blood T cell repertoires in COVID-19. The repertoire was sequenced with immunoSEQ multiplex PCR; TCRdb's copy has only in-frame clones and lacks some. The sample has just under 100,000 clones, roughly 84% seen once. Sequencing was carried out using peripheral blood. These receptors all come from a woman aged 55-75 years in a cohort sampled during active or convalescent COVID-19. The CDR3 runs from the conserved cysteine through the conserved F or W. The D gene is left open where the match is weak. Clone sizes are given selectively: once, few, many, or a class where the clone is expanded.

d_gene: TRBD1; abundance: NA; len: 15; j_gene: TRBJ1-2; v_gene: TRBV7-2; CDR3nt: TGTGCCAGCAGCGAGGGACAGGCGGCTAACTATGGCTACACCTTC; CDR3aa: CASSEGQAANYGYTF
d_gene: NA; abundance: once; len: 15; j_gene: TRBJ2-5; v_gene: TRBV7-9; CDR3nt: TGTGCCAGCAGCCGGAGGAGTCTTCTTCAAGAGACCCAGTACTTC; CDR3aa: CASSRRSLLQETQYF
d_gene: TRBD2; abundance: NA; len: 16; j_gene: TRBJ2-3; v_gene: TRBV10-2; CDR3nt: TGCGCCAGCAGTGATCCGCTAGCGGACATCACAGATACGCAGTATTTT; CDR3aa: CASSDPLADITDTQYF
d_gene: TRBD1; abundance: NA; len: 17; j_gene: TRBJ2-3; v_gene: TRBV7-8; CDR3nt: TGTGCCAGCAGCTATATAGGGCGGGACAGGGGCACAGATACGCAGTATTTT; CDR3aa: CASSYIGRDRGTDTQYF
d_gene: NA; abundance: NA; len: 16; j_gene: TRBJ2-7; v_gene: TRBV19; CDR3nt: TGTGCCAGTAGTATCATATGGACTGCCCTCTCCTACGAGCAGTACTTC; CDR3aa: CASSIIWTALSYEQYF
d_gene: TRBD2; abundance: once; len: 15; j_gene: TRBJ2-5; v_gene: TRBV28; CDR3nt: TGTGCCAGCAGTTTAGAATTTTCGGGGGGGGAGACCCAGTACTTC; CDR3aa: CASSLEFSGGETQYF
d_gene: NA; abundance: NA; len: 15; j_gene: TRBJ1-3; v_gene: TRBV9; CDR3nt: TGTGCCAGCAGCGTAGGTGTCGTCTCTGGAAACACCATATATTTT; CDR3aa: CASSVGVVSGNTIYF
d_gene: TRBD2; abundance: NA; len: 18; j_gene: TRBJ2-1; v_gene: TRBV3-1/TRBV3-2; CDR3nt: TGTGCCAGCAGCCCACCAAGGGGGCTAGCGGGAGTAAATAATGAGCAGTTCTTC; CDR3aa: CASSPPRGLAGVNNEQFF
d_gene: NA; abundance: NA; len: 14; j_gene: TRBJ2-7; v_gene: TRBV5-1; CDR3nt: TGCGCCAGTAGCGACAGGTTCGGCTCCTACGAGCAGTACTTC; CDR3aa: CASSDRFGSYEQYF
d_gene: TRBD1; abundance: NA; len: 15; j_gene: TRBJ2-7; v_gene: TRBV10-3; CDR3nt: TGTGCCATCAGTGAACGCTGGACAGGGCATGAAGAGCAGTACTTC; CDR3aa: CAISERWTGHEEQYF
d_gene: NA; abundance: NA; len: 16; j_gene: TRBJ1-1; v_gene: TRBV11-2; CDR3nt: TGTGCCAGCAGCTTAGGAGGTTGGGGCGAGAACACTGAAGCTTTCTTT; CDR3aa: CASSLGGWGENTEAFF
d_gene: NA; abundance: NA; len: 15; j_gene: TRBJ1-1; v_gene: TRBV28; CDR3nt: TGTGCCAGCGTCGACCGCGGACGGGGAGACACTGAAGCTTTCTTT; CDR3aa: CASVDRGRGDTEAFF
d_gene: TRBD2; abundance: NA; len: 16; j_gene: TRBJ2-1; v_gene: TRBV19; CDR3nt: TGTGCCAGTAGTTCTACCCCAGGGAGGGGATACAATGAGCAGTTCTTC; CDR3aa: CASSSTPGRGYNEQFF
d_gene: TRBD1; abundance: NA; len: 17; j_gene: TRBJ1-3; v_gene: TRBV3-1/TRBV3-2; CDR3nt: TGTGCCAGCAGCCCTCCCGCGACAGGGCCAACTCGAAACACCATATATTTT; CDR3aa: CASSPPATGPTRNTIYF
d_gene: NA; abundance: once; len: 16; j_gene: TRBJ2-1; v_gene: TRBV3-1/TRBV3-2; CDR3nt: TGTGCCAGCAGCCAAGAAGTGAACAGGGGGGGCAGTGAGCAGTTCTTC; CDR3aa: CASSQEVNRGGSEQFF
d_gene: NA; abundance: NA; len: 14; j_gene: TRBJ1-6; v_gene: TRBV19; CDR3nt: TGTGCCAGTAAACTGGCGGCCTATAATTCACCCCTCCACTTT; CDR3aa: CASKLAAYNSPLHF
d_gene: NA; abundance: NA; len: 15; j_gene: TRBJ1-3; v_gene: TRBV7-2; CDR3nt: TGTGCCAGCAGCTTAGGATCTGGAGCAGGAAACACCATATATTTT; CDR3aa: CASSLGSGAGNTIYF
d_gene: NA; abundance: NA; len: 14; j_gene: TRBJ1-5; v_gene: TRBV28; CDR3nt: TGTGCCAGCAGGTGGGGGGAGATTAATCAGCCCCAGCATTTT; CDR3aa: CASRWGEINQPQHF
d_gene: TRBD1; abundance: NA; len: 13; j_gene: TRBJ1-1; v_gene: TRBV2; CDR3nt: TGTGCCAGCAGAGGACAGGGAGGAACTGAAGCTTTCTTT; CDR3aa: CASRGQGGTEAFF
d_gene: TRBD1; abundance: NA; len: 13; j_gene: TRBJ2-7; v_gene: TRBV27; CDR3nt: TGTGCCAGCCAGAGGACAGGGAGCTACGAGCAGTACTTC; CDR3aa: CASQRTGSYEQYF
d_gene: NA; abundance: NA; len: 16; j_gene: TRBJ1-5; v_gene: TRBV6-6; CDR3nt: TGTGCCAGCAGTTACGCATCGGGCGGGGACAATCAGCCCCAGCATTTT; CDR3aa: CASSYASGGDNQPQHF
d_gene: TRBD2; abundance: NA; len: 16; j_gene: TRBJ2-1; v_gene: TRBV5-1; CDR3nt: TGCGCCAGCAGCTCCCGTCTAGCGGGGGGGAACAATGAGCAGTTCTTC; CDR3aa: CASSSRLAGGNNEQFF
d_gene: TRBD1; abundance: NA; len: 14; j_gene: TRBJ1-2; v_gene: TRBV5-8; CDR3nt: TGTGCCAGCAGCCGGGACAGCCCTAACTATGGCTACACCTTC; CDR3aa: CASSRDSPNYGYTF
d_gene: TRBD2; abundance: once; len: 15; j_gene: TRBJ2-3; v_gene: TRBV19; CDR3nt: TGTGCCAGTAGGACTAGCGGGGGGGCCACAGATACGCAGTATTTT; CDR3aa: CASRTSGGATDTQYF
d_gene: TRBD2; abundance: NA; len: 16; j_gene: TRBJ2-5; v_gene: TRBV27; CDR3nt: TGTGCCAGCAGTTGGACTAGCGGGAGGGTGAAGGAGACCCAGTACTTC; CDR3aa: CASSWTSGRVKETQYF